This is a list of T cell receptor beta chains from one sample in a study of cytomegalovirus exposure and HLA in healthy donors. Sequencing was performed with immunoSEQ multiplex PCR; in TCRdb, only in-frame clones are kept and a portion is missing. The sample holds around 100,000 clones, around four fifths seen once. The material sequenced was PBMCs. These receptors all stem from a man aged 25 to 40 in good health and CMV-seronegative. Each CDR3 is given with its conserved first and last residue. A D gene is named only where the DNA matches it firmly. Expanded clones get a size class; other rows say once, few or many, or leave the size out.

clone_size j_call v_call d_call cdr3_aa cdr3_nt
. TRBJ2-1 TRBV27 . CASSPGDEYNEQFF TGTGCCAGCAGTCCGGGAGACGAATACAATGAGCAGTTCTTC
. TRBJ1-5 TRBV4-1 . CASSQGEGVQPQHF TGCGCCAGCAGCCAAGGGGAAGGGGTCCAGCCCCAGCATTTT
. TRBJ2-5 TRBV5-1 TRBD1 CASSLDYRGETQYF TGCGCCAGCAGCTTGGATTACAGGGGAGAGACCCAGTACTTC
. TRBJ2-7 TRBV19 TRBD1 CASSSSTGPPYEQYF TGTGCCAGTAGTTCCTCGACAGGGCCGCCCTACGAGCAGTACTTC
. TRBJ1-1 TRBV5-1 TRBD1 CASGKGQGNTEAFF TGCGCCAGCGGAAAAGGACAGGGAAACACTGAAGCTTTCTTT
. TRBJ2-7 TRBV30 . CAWSRTAVYEQYF TGTGCCTGGAGCCGGACAGCGGTCTACGAGCAGTACTTC
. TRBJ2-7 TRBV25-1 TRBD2 CASSEELAGGIEQYF TGTGCCAGCAGTGAAGAACTAGCGGGAGGAATCGAGCAGTACTTC
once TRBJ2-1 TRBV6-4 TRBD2 CASSDSGLADYNEQFF TGTGCCAGCAGTGACTCGGGGCTAGCGGACTACAATGAGCAGTTCTTC
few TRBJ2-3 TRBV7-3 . CASSLTGASTDTQYF TGTGCCAGCAGCTTAACGGGGGCGTCCACAGATACGCAGTATTTT
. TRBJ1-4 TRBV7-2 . CASSLAGGATNEKLFF TGTGCCAGCAGCTTAGCGGGGGGAGCAACTAATGAAAAACTGTTTTTT
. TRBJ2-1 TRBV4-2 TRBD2 CASSQARTSGGPYNEQFF TGTGCCAGCAGCCAAGCTCGGACTAGCGGGGGACCCTACAATGAGCAGTTCTTC
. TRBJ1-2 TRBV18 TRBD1 CASSPVRQGYGYTF TGTGCCAGCTCACCAGTTCGACAGGGGTATGGCTACACCTTC
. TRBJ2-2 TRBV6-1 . CASSEGMTDTGELFF TGTGCCAGCAGTGAAGGGATGACAGACACCGGGGAGCTGTTTTTT
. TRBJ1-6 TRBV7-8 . CASSGLNRDNSPLHF TGTGCCAGCAGCGGACTGAACAGGGACAATTCACCCCTCCACTTT
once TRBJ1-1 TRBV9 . CASSVDHRGTEAFF TGTGCCAGCAGCGTAGATCACAGAGGGACTGAAGCTTTCTTT
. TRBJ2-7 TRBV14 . CASSQHAASSYEQYF TGTGCCAGCAGCCAACATGCGGCAAGCTCCTACGAGCAGTACTTC
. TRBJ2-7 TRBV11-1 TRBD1 CASRRGQGLGYEQYF TGTGCCAGCAGGCGCGGACAGGGGCTAGGGTACGAGCAGTACTTC
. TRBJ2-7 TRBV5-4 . CASSLAGSYEQYF TGTGCCAGCAGCTTGGCCGGGTCCTACGAGCAGTACTTC
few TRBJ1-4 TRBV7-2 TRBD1 CASSSQGSNEKLFF TGTGCCAGCAGCTCACAGGGGTCCAATGAAAAACTGTTTTTT
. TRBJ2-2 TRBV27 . CASSFLPGKKLAGELFF TGTGCCAGCAGTTTCCTCCCAGGGAAAAAACTCGCCGGGGAGCTGTTTTTT
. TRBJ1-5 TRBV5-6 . CASTTGSNQPQHF TGTGCCAGCACGACCGGGAGCAATCAGCCCCAGCATTTT
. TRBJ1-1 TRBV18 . CASSRTANTEAFF TGTGCCAGCTCACGAACAGCAAACACTGAAGCTTTCTTT
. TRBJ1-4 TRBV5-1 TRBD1 CASSPVTGDNEKLFF TGCGCCAGCAGCCCGGTGACAGGGGATAATGAAAAACTGTTTTTT
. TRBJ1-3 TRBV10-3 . CAISAKGNTIYF TGTGCCATCAGTGCGAAGGGGAACACCATATATTTT
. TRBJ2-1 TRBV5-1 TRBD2 CASSLGAGGQNEQFF TGCGCCAGCAGCTTGGGAGCGGGAGGGCAGAATGAGCAGTTCTTC
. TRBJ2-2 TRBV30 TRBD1 CAWKGQGAGELFF TGTGCCTGGAAGGGACAGGGGGCCGGGGAGCTGTTTTTT
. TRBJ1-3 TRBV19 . CASSIVGTLVLSGNTIYF TGTGCCAGTAGTATAGTCGGGACACTTGTCCTCTCTGGAAACACCATATATTTT
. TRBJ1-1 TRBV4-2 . CASSHIGGNTEAFF TGTGCCAGCAGCCATATCGGGGGGAACACTGAAGCTTTCTTT